The 15 T cell receptor beta chains listed next were all sequenced from one sample in a study of OX40 agonist ivuxolimab in advanced cancers. Sequencing used immunoSEQ multiplex PCR; TCRdb keeps in-frame clones, though not all of them. The sample carries 70,000 to 85,000 clones, roughly 90% recorded once. The source material was CD4+ or CD8+ T cells sorted from blood, sampled in a trial of the OX40 agonist ivuxolimab. The source of these receptors is an adult with an advanced solid tumor such as melanoma, head and neck, liver or kidney cancer.

The J gene is TRBJ2-7, the V gene TRBV5-1, with D maybe TRBD2 (6 bases). The CDR3 runs to 15 residues. The V gene lost 2 bases and the J gene lost 5 bases, with 17 bases spanning the gap. The germline CDR1 and CDR2 sequences are SGHRS and YFSETQ. The CDR3 reads CASSFWTGRENEQYF. The CDR3 region has the DNA TGCGCCAGCAGCTTCTGGACGGGACGGGAGAACGAGCAGTACTTC.

The CDR3 nucleotides read TGTGCCAGCAGCTTACAGGGGCGAACCTATGGCTACACCTTC. This encodes CASSLQGRTYGYTF. The chain combines TRBV5-6 with TRBJ1-2, with 7 bases lining up with TRBD1. The trim removed 2 bases at V and 4 bases at J, leaving 5 bases unmatched. Looked up from germline, CDR1 is SGHDT and CDR2 is YYEEEE. The CDR3 is 14 amino acids.

J is TRBJ1-5 and V is TRBV27, with 7 nucleotides matching TRBD1. This CDR3 contains 16 residues. CDR1 MNHEY and CDR2 SMNVEV come from the germline V gene (reference sequence). V shed 6 bases, J shed 6 bases, and the junction held 14 bases outside the gene matches. The CDR3 is CASSPGQTARGQPQHF. CDR3 nucleotide sequence: TGTGCCAGCAGCCCGGGACAGACGGCCCGGGGTCAGCCCCAGCATTTT.

This sequence joins TRBV5-1 and TRBJ1-1; TRBD1 aligns across 9 bases. Germline loops: CDR1 SGHRS, CDR2 YFSETQ. After removal of 0 bases from V and 1 base from J, the junction contained 4 bases not matched to a gene. There are 16 residues in the CDR3. The CDR3, as DNA: TGCGCCAGCAGCTTGGAAGCGACAGGGGGGAACACTGAAGCTTTCTTT. Translated, it gives CASSLEATGGNTEAFF. The full variable domain, its missing parts supplied by reference TRBV5-1 and TRBJ1-1, is KAGVTQTPRYLIKTRGQQVTLSCSPISGHRSVSWYQQTPGQGLQFLFEYFSETQRNKGNFPGRFSGRQFSNSRSEMNVSTLELGDSALYLCASSLEATGGNTEAFFGQGTRLTVV.

The chain recombines TRBV10-2 with TRBJ2-3; TRBD2 matches at 10 bases. The CDR3 length is 16 residues. V lost 4 bases and J lost 3; bases outside the gene matches: 7. In germline, CDR1 is WSHSY, CDR2 SAAADI. The DNA for the CDR3 is TGCGCCAGCAGTGGGGCTAGCGGGAGAGGGACAGATACGCAGTATTTT. Amino acid sequence: CASSGASGRGTDTQYF.

This chain links TRBV7-2 with TRBJ2-7; TRBD1 aligns across 7 bases. The ends lost 5 bases at V and 2 bases at J; junction bases unmatched: 6. Germline V gene sequence: CDR1 SGHTA, CDR2 FQGNSA. This CDR3 region has 14 residues. The CDR3 DNA is TGTGCCAGCAGCAGCAGACAGGGCCCCTACGAGCAGTACTTC. Translation gives CASSSRQGPYEQYF. Supplemented by reference TRBV7-2 and TRBJ2-7, the full variable domain reads GAGVSQSPSNKVTEKGKDVELRCDPISGHTALYWYRQSLGQGLEFLIYFQGNSAPDKSGLPSDRFSAERTGGSVSTLTIQRTQQEDSAVYLCASSSRQGPYEQYFGPGTRLTVT.

This clone was seen once. The chain has TRBV5-6 and TRBJ1-5; weak D call: TRBD1 (6 bases). The CDR3 is made up of 15 amino acids. Between the trimmed V and J ends, which lost 4 bases and 2 bases, there was a span of 13 bases. The V gene's germline CDR1 is SGHDT and CDR2 YYEEEE. The CDR3 sequence is CASSTQGRGNQPQHF. The CDR3 bases are TGTGCCAGCAGCACACAGGGTCGAGGCAATCAGCCCCAGCATTTT.

The CDR3 region is CASRLWGDNSPLHF. CDR3 sequence (DNA): TGTGCCAGCCGCCTTTGGGGGGATAATTCACCCCTCCACTTT. This chain uses TRBV7-8 with TRBJ1-6; D may be TRBD1 (5 bases). Germline V CDR1 and CDR2: SGHVS, FQNEAQ. The V end was cut by 8 bases, the J end by 5 bases, with 13 bases between. The CDR3 is 14 residues long.

The chain's CDR3 is CASSFAGPANTEAFF. In DNA, the CDR3 is TGTGCCAGCAGCTTCGCGGGACCTGCGAACACTGAAGCTTTCTTT. The chain is built from TRBV7-9 and TRBJ1-1; a weak D match, TRBD1 (5 bases). Germline V gene sequence: CDR1 SEHNR, CDR2 FQNEAQ (reference sequence). CDR3 length: 15 residues. Trimming cost V 3 bases and J 1 base, with 12 bases left between them.

This sequence joins TRBV7-2 and TRBJ2-1, with 7 bases matching TRBD1. The CDR3 sequence is 15 residues long. Losses at the gene ends were 1 base for V and 4 bases for J; bases not matched to a gene: 4. Germline values: CDR1 SGHTA, CDR2 FQGNSA. CDR3 sequence: CASSLGDRLYNEQFF. The CDR3 coding sequence is TGTGCCAGCAGCTTAGGGGACAGACTGTACAATGAGCAGTTCTTC.

The V and J genes are TRBV10-3 and TRBJ2-3; no firm D call. The germline CDR1 and CDR2 sequences are ENHRY and SYGVKD. The CDR3 has 16 residues. V was shortened by 1 base and J by 1 base, with 12 bases between the two germline ends. Here the CDR3 reads CAISELRRLGTDTQYF. Here the CDR3 DNA reads TGTGCCATCAGTGAGTTGAGGCGACTCGGCACAGATACGCAGTATTTT.

V gene TRBV5-5 combines with J gene TRBJ1-2, with D hard to call. CDR1 and CDR2 (germline): SGHKS, YYEKEE (reference sequence). CDR3 length: 15 amino acids. V was trimmed by 3 bases and J by 7 bases, leaving 19 bases between them. The CDR3: CASSSTPGTGSGYTF. DNA for the CDR3: TGTGCCAGCAGCTCCACCCCAGGAACGGGTTCTGGCTACACCTTC. The whole variable domain, filled in from reference TRBV5-5 and TRBJ1-2, reads DAGVTQSPTHLIKTRGQQVTLRCSPISGHKSVSWYQQVLGQGPQFIFQYYEKEERGRGNFPDRFSARQFPNYSSELNVNALLLGDSALYLCASSSTPGTGSGYTFGSGTRLTVV.

The CDR3, as DNA: TGTGCCAGTAGTCTGAGGACAGGGGACGAGCAGTACTTC. Its protein is CASSLRTGDEQYF. The V and J genes are TRBV19 and TRBJ2-7, with 9 bases lining up with TRBD1. Germline CDR1 is LNHDA and CDR2 is SQIVND (reference sequence). This CDR3 has 13 amino acids. Trimming cost V 5 bases and J 5 bases; bases outside gene matches: 4.

This sequence joins TRBV5-1 and TRBJ2-4, with 7 bases lining up with TRBD1. Germline loops: CDR1 SGHRS, CDR2 YFSETQ. The CDR3 is 16 amino acids. V was pared by 4 bases and J by 6 bases, with 13 bases of the junction left unmatched. The CDR3: CASSRDTGVAGNIQYF. DNA of the CDR3: TGCGCCAGCAGCAGGGACACAGGGGTAGCTGGAAACATTCAGTACTTC. The full variable domain, in which reference TRBV5-1 and TRBJ2-4 provide the parts outside the CDR3, is KAGVTQTPRYLIKTRGQQVTLSCSPISGHRSVSWYQQTPGQGLQFLFEYFSETQRNKGNFPGRFSGRQFSNSRSEMNVSTLELGDSALYLCASSRDTGVAGNIQYFGAGTRLSVL.

This clone showed up just once. The gene calls are TRBV10-3 and TRBJ2-1; no definite D call. Germline CDR1 and CDR2: ENHRY and SYGVKD. The CDR3 is made up of 14 amino acids. Trimming removed 7 bases from V and 2 bases from J, with 12 bases in between. The CDR3, as DNA: TGTGCCATCAATGGGGATGGGGCCTACAATGAGCAGTTCTTC. Protein sequence: CAINGDGAYNEQFF.